The present T cell receptor beta chain was sequenced within a study of CD8 T cells in Susac syndrome. TEMRA cells were FACS-enriched, unlike CD8+ and CD4+ T cells, which were negatively isolated. Germline V gives CDR1 DFQATT, CDR2 SNEGSKA (reference sequence). The CDR3 contains 15 residues. V shed 6 bases, J shed 4 bases, and the junction held 7 bases outside the gene matches. RNA in amounts of about 0.45 to 1 ug was reverse transcribed with random hexamers. TCRdb analysed the immunoSEQ multiplex PCR reads with MiXCR anew, one entry per CDR3 protein. The repertoire holds approximately 180,000 distinct CDR3 sequences, around 95% seen once, with approximately 0.09% in the top ten.

The genes are TRBV20-1 and TRBJ1-5; the match to TRBD1 covers 12 bases. The TCR originated in a human donor with multiple sclerosis. The sequencing sample was made of CD4+ T cells from PBMCs. This chain's CDR3 is CSARDRGRPNQPQHF. The CDR3 nucleotides are TGCAGTGCCCGGGACAGGGGGCGGCCGAATCAGCCCCAGCATTTT.